The entry below describes one TCR beta chain. The CDR3 is 13 residues long. V lost 2 bases and J lost 6; bases outside the gene matches: 3. Looked up from germline, CDR1 is GTSNPN and CDR2 is SVGIG (reference sequence). PCR used 60 Vbeta primers and 13 Jbeta primers. TCRdb's copy holds only in-frame clones and misses some; the assay was immunoSEQ multiplex PCR. This repertoire shows just under 80,000 clones, over 65% found once; its top ten account for approximately 4.4%. The data originate from a study of cytomegalovirus exposure and HLA in healthy donors. Input material: PBMCs. J is TRBJ2-3 and V is TRBV30, with 9 bases matching TRBD2. This clonotype was sampled from a man between 40 and 49 years old in good health and CMV-seronegative. DNA for the CDR3: TGTGCCTGGAGTCGGCGGGAGGGCGATACGCAGTATTTT. Its protein is CAWSRREGDTQYF.